This is a list of T cell receptor beta chains from one sample in a study of cytomegalovirus exposure and HLA in healthy donors. Some clones are missing from TCRdb's copy, which holds only in-frame ones; the method was immunoSEQ multiplex PCR. The sample includes roughly 180,000 clones, 70% to 90% seen only once; the top ten take around a tenth. The sample consisted of PBMCs. These receptors all stem from a man between 18 and 29 years old in good health and CMV-seropositive. The CDR3 runs from the conserved cysteine through the conserved F or W. Fields, in order: CDR3 protein, CDR3 DNA, J gene, clone size, D gene, V gene. D genes are given only for firm matches. A clone size is listed for some rows: how often the clone was seen (once, few, many), or a class if it is expanded.

CDR3 protein: CSVQRGTVKNIQYF
CDR3 DNA: TGCAGCGTTCAAAGGGGGACAGTAAAAAACATTCAGTACTTC
J gene: TRBJ2-4
clone size: -
D gene: TRBD1
V gene: TRBV29-1

CDR3 protein: CASSLQGGYGANVLTF
CDR3 DNA: TGTGCCAGCAGCTTACAAGGGGGATATGGGGCCAACGTCCTGACTTTC
J gene: TRBJ2-6
clone size: -
D gene: -
V gene: TRBV7-9

CDR3 protein: CASSLGGQISLYNEQFF
CDR3 DNA: TGTGCCAGCAGCTTAGGTGGGCAGATAAGCCTGTACAATGAGCAGTTCTTC
J gene: TRBJ2-1
clone size: -
D gene: -
V gene: TRBV11-3

CDR3 protein: CASSPALGPVTQYF
CDR3 DNA: TGTGCCAGCAGTCCCGCCTTGGGGCCCGTGACCCAGTACTTC
J gene: TRBJ2-5
clone size: -
D gene: -
V gene: TRBV27

CDR3 protein: CASSLTWAQPQHF
CDR3 DNA: TGTGCCAGCAGCTTAACCTGGGCCCAGCCCCAGCATTTT
J gene: TRBJ1-5
clone size: -
D gene: -
V gene: TRBV7-2

CDR3 protein: CASSPVNKEARASASYNSPLHF
CDR3 DNA: TGTGCCAGCTCACCCGTAAACAAGGAGGCCAGAGCTAGCGCCTCCTATAATTCACCCCTCCACTTT
J gene: TRBJ1-6
clone size: -
D gene: -
V gene: TRBV18

CDR3 protein: CASSYSQGNTEAFF
CDR3 DNA: TGTGCCAGCAGTTACTCACAGGGGAACACTGAAGCTTTCTTT
J gene: TRBJ1-1
clone size: -
D gene: -
V gene: TRBV6-5

CDR3 protein: CASSLARGNTIYF
CDR3 DNA: TGTGCCAGCAGCTTAGCGCGGGGAAACACCATATATTTT
J gene: TRBJ1-3
clone size: -
D gene: -
V gene: TRBV7-8

CDR3 protein: CASSLEVWGSTDTQYF
CDR3 DNA: TGTGCCAGCAGCTTGGAGGTGTGGGGAAGCACAGATACGCAGTATTTT
J gene: TRBJ2-3
clone size: once
D gene: -
V gene: TRBV7-9

CDR3 protein: CASSLARGGNNSPLHF
CDR3 DNA: TGTGCCAGCAGCTTAGCCAGAGGGGGAAATAATTCACCCCTCCACTTT
J gene: TRBJ1-6
clone size: -
D gene: -
V gene: TRBV11-2

CDR3 protein: CASSLELLTGASLVGYTF
CDR3 DNA: TGCGCCAGCAGCTTGGAACTCTTGACAGGGGCAAGCCTCGTGGGCTACACCTTC
J gene: TRBJ1-2
clone size: -
D gene: TRBD1
V gene: TRBV5-1

CDR3 protein: CASSFPLRTDTQYF
CDR3 DNA: TGTGCCAGCAGCTTTCCACTTCGCACAGATACGCAGTATTTT
J gene: TRBJ2-3
clone size: -
D gene: -
V gene: TRBV7-2

CDR3 protein: CSSSLVFDRMNEQYF
CDR3 DNA: TGTTCCAGCAGCTTAGTTTTCGACAGGATGAACGAGCAGTACTTC
J gene: TRBJ2-7
clone size: -
D gene: -
V gene: TRBV7-9

CDR3 protein: CASSLAGLAGAYEQYF
CDR3 DNA: TGTGCCAGCAGCTTAGCGGGACTAGCGGGGGCGTACGAGCAGTACTTC
J gene: TRBJ2-7
clone size: -
D gene: TRBD2
V gene: TRBV7-2

CDR3 protein: CASSLGHLKETQYF
CDR3 DNA: TGTGCCAGCAGCTTGGGGCACCTAAAAGAGACCCAGTACTTC
J gene: TRBJ2-5
clone size: -
D gene: -
V gene: TRBV11-2

CDR3 protein: CAWSRTRLVDTQYF
CDR3 DNA: TGTGCCTGGAGCCGGACTAGATTAGTAGATACGCAGTATTTT
J gene: TRBJ2-3
clone size: -
D gene: TRBD2
V gene: TRBV30

CDR3 protein: CASSMAGGWGEQYF
CDR3 DNA: TGTGCCAGCAGTATGGCAGGGGGTTGGGGGGAGCAGTACTTC
J gene: TRBJ2-7
clone size: -
D gene: TRBD1
V gene: TRBV25-1

CDR3 protein: CASSPRVPYGYTF
CDR3 DNA: TGCGCCAGCAGTCCCAGGGTTCCCTATGGCTACACCTTC
J gene: TRBJ1-2
clone size: -
D gene: -
V gene: TRBV4-1

CDR3 protein: CASSTGGVPGETQYF
CDR3 DNA: TGTGCCAGCAGCACAGGGGGTGTACCGGGGGAGACCCAGTACTTC
J gene: TRBJ2-5
clone size: -
D gene: TRBD1
V gene: TRBV7-9

CDR3 protein: CASILRGVSYNSPLHF
CDR3 DNA: TGCGCCAGCATCCTCCGGGGGGTGTCCTATAATTCACCCCTCCACTTT
J gene: TRBJ1-6
clone size: -
D gene: -
V gene: TRBV23-1

CDR3 protein: CASSVGGQSNQPQHF
CDR3 DNA: TGTGCCAGCAGCGTAGGGGGGCAGAGCAATCAGCCCCAGCATTTT
J gene: TRBJ1-5
clone size: -
D gene: -
V gene: TRBV9

CDR3 protein: CAAGTGYGYTF
CDR3 DNA: TGTGCTGCCGGGACAGGGTATGGCTACACCTTC
J gene: TRBJ1-2
clone size: -
D gene: TRBD1
V gene: TRBV19

CDR3 protein: CASKIGQGWHNEQFF
CDR3 DNA: TGTGCCAGCAAGATAGGACAGGGGTGGCACAATGAGCAGTTCTTC
J gene: TRBJ2-1
clone size: -
D gene: TRBD1
V gene: TRBV27

CDR3 protein: CASSQGPGTGYGYTF
CDR3 DNA: TGTGCCAGCAGCCAAGGGCCCGGGACAGGGTATGGCTACACCTTC
J gene: TRBJ1-2
clone size: once
D gene: TRBD1
V gene: TRBV14

CDR3 protein: CASSPQTGALNTEAFF
CDR3 DNA: TGTGCCAGCTCACCGCAGACAGGGGCTTTGAACACTGAAGCTTTCTTT
J gene: TRBJ1-1
clone size: -
D gene: TRBD1
V gene: TRBV18

CDR3 protein: CASSFAGTSYEQYF
CDR3 DNA: TGTGCCAGCAGCTTTGCAGGCACTTCCTACGAGCAGTACTTC
J gene: TRBJ2-7
clone size: -
D gene: -
V gene: TRBV7-9

CDR3 protein: CASSYDPDNQETQYF
CDR3 DNA: TGTGCCAGCAGCTACGACCCGGACAACCAAGAGACCCAGTACTTC
J gene: TRBJ2-5
clone size: -
D gene: -
V gene: TRBV5-4

CDR3 protein: CAISTSSGENTGELFF
CDR3 DNA: TGTGCCATCAGTACTTCTAGCGGTGAGAACACCGGGGAGCTGTTTTTT
J gene: TRBJ2-2
clone size: -
D gene: TRBD2
V gene: TRBV10-3

CDR3 protein: CASRKTTSGGTPGNEQFF
CDR3 DNA: TGTGCCAGCAGGAAAACCACTAGCGGGGGGACTCCTGGCAATGAGCAGTTCTTC
J gene: TRBJ2-1
clone size: -
D gene: TRBD2
V gene: TRBV27

CDR3 protein: CAISDSNTGELFF
CDR3 DNA: TGCGCCATCTCGGACAGCAACACCGGGGAGCTGTTTTTT
J gene: TRBJ2-2
clone size: -
D gene: -
V gene: TRBV5-1

CDR3 protein: CASSLRGNTEAFF
CDR3 DNA: TGTGCCAGCAGCTTACGGGGGAACACTGAAGCTTTCTTT
J gene: TRBJ1-1
clone size: -
D gene: -
V gene: TRBV5-4

CDR3 protein: CASSRDRGGQPQHF
CDR3 DNA: TGTGCCAGCTCTAGGGACAGGGGCGGTCAGCCCCAGCATTTT
J gene: TRBJ1-5
clone size: -
D gene: TRBD1
V gene: TRBV6-6

CDR3 protein: CSAGRDTQYF
CDR3 DNA: TGCAGTGCTGGGAGGGATACGCAGTATTTT
J gene: TRBJ2-3
clone size: -
D gene: -
V gene: TRBV20-1

CDR3 protein: CASSLSPGGTEAFF
CDR3 DNA: TGTGCCAGCAGCTTAAGTCCAGGGGGCACTGAAGCTTTCTTT
J gene: TRBJ1-1
clone size: few
D gene: TRBD1
V gene: TRBV7-3

CDR3 protein: CASRQSETGQETQYF
CDR3 DNA: TGTGCCAGCAGACAGTCAGAAACTGGCCAAGAGACCCAGTACTTC
J gene: TRBJ2-5
clone size: -
D gene: -
V gene: TRBV7-9

CDR3 protein: CASSHGDTKIYEQYF
CDR3 DNA: TGTGCCAGCAGCCATGGGGACACAAAGATCTACGAGCAGTACTTC
J gene: TRBJ2-7
clone size: -
D gene: -
V gene: TRBV5-4

CDR3 protein: CASSQALAGANTQYF
CDR3 DNA: TGCGCCAGCAGCCAAGCACTAGCGGGGGCGAATACGCAGTATTTT
J gene: TRBJ2-3
clone size: -
D gene: TRBD2
V gene: TRBV4-1

CDR3 protein: CASSLASTGQGDTQYF
CDR3 DNA: TGCGCCAGCAGCTTGGCCTCTACAGGACAGGGGGATACGCAGTATTTT
J gene: TRBJ2-3
clone size: -
D gene: TRBD1
V gene: TRBV5-1

CDR3 protein: CSVRTGGKADTQYF
CDR3 DNA: TGCAGCGTTAGAACGGGGGGGAAGGCAGATACGCAGTATTTT
J gene: TRBJ2-3
clone size: -
D gene: TRBD2
V gene: TRBV29-1

CDR3 protein: CASSSATPQRGAFF
CDR3 DNA: TGCGCCAGCAGCAGCGCGACACCCCAAAGGGGAGCTTTCTTT
J gene: TRBJ1-1
clone size: -
D gene: -
V gene: TRBV5-1

CDR3 protein: CASSAPGLATQYF
CDR3 DNA: TGTGCCAGCAGTGCCCCGGGACTAGCAACGCAGTATTTT
J gene: TRBJ2-3
clone size: once
D gene: TRBD2
V gene: TRBV6-5

CDR3 protein: CASSLVRQGTEAFF
CDR3 DNA: TGTGCCAGCAGCTTAGTTCGACAGGGCACTGAAGCTTTCTTT
J gene: TRBJ1-1
clone size: few
D gene: TRBD1
V gene: TRBV7-9

CDR3 protein: CASNDRAVSNEKLFF
CDR3 DNA: TGTGCCAGTAACGACAGGGCCGTGTCTAATGAAAAACTGTTTTTT
J gene: TRBJ1-4
clone size: few
D gene: TRBD1
V gene: TRBV19

CDR3 protein: CASSLRQPYYEQYF
CDR3 DNA: TGTGCCAGCAGCTTAAGACAGCCCTACTACGAGCAGTACTTC
J gene: TRBJ2-7
clone size: -
D gene: -
V gene: TRBV7-2